These 19 T cell receptor beta chains were all obtained from the same sample, sequenced in a study of blood T cell repertoires in COVID-19. TCRdb's copy holds only in-frame clones and misses some; the assay was immunoSEQ multiplex PCR. The sample comprises under 200,000 clones, 79% of which are singletons, and roughly 5.6% rests with the top ten. Sequencing input: peripheral blood. The receptor set was obtained from a woman aged 40 to 50 with COVID-19, enrolled during active disease.

The chain combines TRBV7-9 with TRBJ1-5; tentatively, D is TRBD1 (6 bases). Trimming took 5 bases from V and 3 from J, leaving 11 bases between them. CDR3 length: 14 residues. Germline V CDR1 and CDR2: SEHNR, FQNEAQ (reference sequence). CDR3 protein: CASSRGGYNQPQHF. The CDR3 nucleotides read TGTGCCAGCAGCCGAGGGGGATACAATCAGCCCCAGCATTTT.

This clone was counted between two and nine times. The chain links TRBV7-8 to TRBJ2-7; TRBD2 is a possible D gene (6 bases). Per the germline V gene, CDR1 is SGHVS and CDR2 is FQNEAQ. V shed 4 bases and J shed 0 bases, with 16 bases lying between them. There are 16 residues in the CDR3. The CDR3 protein is CASSSTRDWSSYEQYF. DNA of the CDR3: TGTGCCAGCAGCTCCACCCGGGACTGGAGCTCCTACGAGCAGTACTTC. Based on the CDR3 plus reference TRBV7-8 and TRBJ2-7, the full variable domain is GAGVSQSPRYKVAKRGQDVALRCDPISGHVSLFWYQQALGQGPEFLTYFQNEAQLDKSGLPSDRFFAERPEGSVSTLKIQRTQQEDSAVYLCASSSTRDWSSYEQYFGPGTRLTVT.

This clone appeared once. The CDR3 protein is CASSYSGGQGRYEQYF. The CDR3 nucleotides read TGTGCCAGCAGTTACTCAGGGGGACAGGGAAGGTACGAGCAGTACTTC. The chain carries TRBV6-2 or TRBV6-3 and TRBJ2-7; 9 positions match TRBD1. The V gene end was trimmed by 0 bases and the J gene end by 4 bases; junction bases not matched to a gene: 7. Germline CDR1 is MNHEY and CDR2 is SVGEGT. This CDR3 spans 16 amino acids.

The V gene is TRBV7-2, the J gene TRBJ2-2, with 13 bases fitting TRBD2. Unmatched junction bases numbered 3, after V lost 4 bases and J lost 4 bases. CDR1 is SGHTA and CDR2 is FQGNSA in the germline V gene. This CDR3 has 16 residues. The CDR3 DNA follows: TGTGCCAGCAGCTGGACTAGCGGGAGCGTCACCGGGGAGCTGTTTTTT. Its translation is CASSWTSGSVTGELFF.

Only one count was recorded for this clone. V is TRBV19 and J is TRBJ2-2, with 11 bases that match TRBD1. This CDR3 region has 17 residues. The V gene end was trimmed by 7 bases and the J gene end by 4 bases; junction bases not matched to a gene: 11. The germline CDR1 and CDR2 sequences are LNHDA and SQIVND (reference sequence). The CDR3 here is CASTPRTGGLGTGELFF. CDR3 DNA sequence: TGTGCCAGTACCCCCCGGACAGGGGGCTTGGGCACCGGGGAGCTGTTTTTT. The variable domain in full, with the rest retrieved from reference TRBV19 and TRBJ2-2, is DGGITQSPKYLFRKEGQNVTLSCEQNLNHDAMYWYRQDPGQGLRLIYYSQIVNDFQKGDIAEGYSVSREKKESFPLTVTSAQKNPTAFYLCASTPRTGGLGTGELFFGEGSRLTVL.

This clone was counted once. CDR3 DNA: TGTGCCAGCAGCCCCTCAGGCAGGAACAACATTCAGTACTTC. This encodes CASSPSGRNNIQYF. The chain joins TRBV11-2 to TRBJ2-4; D not resolved. Germline CDR1 reads SGHAT; CDR2 reads FQNNGV. The CDR3 length is 14 residues. Trimming removed 5 bases from V and 7 bases from J, with 15 bases in between.

This clone was detected once. This chain uses TRBV5-5 with TRBJ1-2; D perhaps matches TRBD1 (5 bases). The CDR3 has 17 residues. V was shortened by 2 bases and J by 3 bases, with 20 bases between the two germline ends. Germline V CDR1 and CDR2: SGHKS, YYEKEE (reference sequence). The CDR3, as DNA: TGTGCCAGCAGCTTACCGGTCGGAGATGGGGGGGACTATGGCTACACCTTC. It codes for CASSLPVGDGGDYGYTF.

This rearrangement joins TRBV6-2 or TRBV6-3 to TRBJ2-7; 8 bases are a match to TRBD1. V lost 6 bases, J lost 6 bases, and 10 bases stayed unmatched. Germline assignment: CDR1 MNHEY and CDR2 SVGEGT. CDR3 length equals 14 residues. CDR3: CASSLQGVVSEQYF. Written as DNA, the CDR3 is TGTGCCAGCAGCCTACAGGGGGTGGTATCCGAGCAGTACTTC.

This clone appeared a single time. V gene TRBV4-1 combines with J gene TRBJ2-7; the D gene is possibly TRBD1 (5 bases). Trimming stripped 5 bases from V and 2 bases from J, with 13 bases between. The germline V gene encodes CDR1 MGHRA and CDR2 YSYEKL. The CDR3 totals 14 residues. This CDR3 reads CASSYMDKAYEQYF. CDR3 nucleotide sequence: TGCGCCAGCAGCTACATGGACAAGGCCTACGAGCAGTACTTC.

This clone was recorded once. This chain links TRBV7-8 with TRBJ2-1; 9 nucleotides align to TRBD2. Germline-derived CDR1 and CDR2 are SGHVS and FQNEAQ. V gave up 4 bases and J gave up 8 bases; unmatched junction bases: 12. The CDR3 contains 16 residues. Here the CDR3 reads CASSSDELAGRYEQFF. DNA of the CDR3: TGTGCCAGCAGCTCTGATGAACTAGCGGGTCGGTATGAGCAGTTCTTC.

The J gene is TRBJ2-1, the V gene TRBV5-4; 7 bases match TRBD1. The CDR3 covers 15 residues. CDR1 is SGHNT and CDR2 is YYREEE in the germline V gene (reference sequence). V shed 0 bases and J 3 bases; nucleotides not matched to a gene: 3. CDR3 sequence reads: CASSLGGTVYNEQFF. The CDR3 region has the DNA TGTGCCAGCAGCTTGGGGGGGACAGTCTACAATGAGCAGTTCTTC.

The rearrangement uses TRBV30 and TRBJ2-2; the D gene is possibly TRBD2 (6 bases). Germline V lookup: CDR1 GTSNPN, CDR2 SVGIG (reference sequence). The CDR3 consists of 15 residues. V lost 5 bases, J lost 3 bases, and 16 bases lay in between. CDR3 sequence (DNA): TGTGCCTGGGGCGGGACTCCCAAGTACACCGGGGAGCTGTTTTTT. It encodes CAWGGTPKYTGELFF.

V and J are TRBV6-5 and TRBJ1-4; possible D gene TRBD1, 6 bases. The CDR3 is 14 amino acids. Between the trimmed V and J ends, which lost 6 bases and 8 bases, there was a span of 16 bases. Germline CDR1 and CDR2: MNHEY and SVGAGI. This CDR3 reads CASRPQGWDEKLFF. The CDR3 bases are TGTGCCAGCAGACCTCAGGGGTGGGACGAAAAACTGTTTTTT.

The CDR3 sequence: CASSLVSSGPPGEQYF. CDR3 bases: TGTGCCAGCAGCTTAGTAAGTAGCGGGCCCCCGGGCGAGCAGTACTTC. The chain combines TRBV7-2 with TRBJ2-7; TRBD2 matches at 7 bases. This CDR3 is 16 amino acids long. Unmatched junction bases numbered 12, after V lost 1 base and J lost 6 bases. Germline CDR1 is SGHTA and CDR2 is FQGNSA.

This rearrangement joins TRBV3-1 (or the pseudogene TRBV3-2) to TRBJ2-1; 14 nucleotides align to TRBD2. V gave up 4 bases and J gave up 8 bases; unmatched junction bases: 10. CDR3 size: 17 residues. Germline-derived CDR1 and CDR2 are LGHDT and YNNKEL (reference sequence). This chain's CDR3 is CASSPLAGTSGRYEQFF. The CDR3 DNA is TGTGCCAGCAGCCCACTTGCGGGGACTAGCGGGAGATATGAGCAGTTCTTC.

The rearrangement links TRBV2 to TRBJ2-7, with unresolved D. This CDR3 is 13 amino acids long. Germline CDR1 SNHLY, CDR2 FYNNEI. V dropped 1 base and J dropped 6 bases, with 10 bases sitting between them. CDR3 DNA: TGTGCCAGCAGTGAAGAGACAATGAGCGAGCAGTACTTC. Encoded protein: CASSEETMSEQYF. Supplemented by reference TRBV2 and TRBJ2-7, the full variable domain reads EPEVTQTPSHQVTQMGQEVILRCVPISNHLYFYWYRQILGQKVEFLVSFYNNEISEKSEIFDDQFSVERPDGSNFTLKIRSTKLEDSAMYFCASSEETMSEQYFGPGTRLTVT.

This clone occurred a few times. V and J are TRBV2 and TRBJ1-2, with 8 nucleotides matching TRBD1. The J segment lost 7 bases and the V segment lost 4 bases, leaving 5 bases of the junction unmatched. Germline V lookup: CDR1 SNHLY, CDR2 FYNNEI. The CDR3 sequence is 13 residues long. CDR3 protein: CASSGRTGSGYTF. The CDR3 nucleotides are TGTGCCAGCAGTGGGAGGACAGGGTCTGGCTACACCTTC. The entire variable domain, with the rest obtained from reference TRBV2 and TRBJ1-2, is as follows: EPEVTQTPSHQVTQMGQEVILRCVPISNHLYFYWYRQILGQKVEFLVSFYNNEISEKSEIFDDQFSVERPDGSNFTLKIRSTKLEDSAMYFCASSGRTGSGYTFGSGTRLTVV.

This clone was picked up one time. The V and J genes are TRBV6-5 and TRBJ1-1; 8 bases are shared with TRBD1. Trimming cost V 7 bases and J 4 bases; bases outside gene matches: 8. The germline V gene has CDR1 MNHEY and CDR2 SVGAGI. The CDR3 runs 14 residues. This chain's CDR3 is CASKLRGLGTEAFF. DNA for the CDR3: TGTGCCAGCAAACTCAGGGGGCTCGGCACTGAAGCTTTCTTT.

J is TRBJ2-3 and V is TRBV5-4, with D perhaps matching TRBD1 (7 bases). V shed 5 bases and J shed 2 bases, with 12 bases lying between them. The CDR3 loop spans 14 amino acids. Per germline, CDR1 SGHNT and CDR2 YYREEE (reference sequence). CDR3 DNA sequence: TGTGCCAGCAGTTCAGGGGGGCACACAGATACGCAGTATTTT. It specifies CASSSGGHTDTQYF.